Below, 4 T cell receptor beta chains from the same sample are listed, as sequenced in a study of blood T cell repertoires in COVID-19. Measured with immunoSEQ multiplex PCR; TCRdb has only the in-frame clones, and not every one. The sample yields roughly 67,000 clones, about nine tenths seen once. Sample: peripheral blood. The receptors were gathered from a man aged 50-59 years with active COVID-19.

Here the CDR3 reads CASQQDRGRPYEQYF. In DNA form, the CDR3 reads TGTGCCAGCCAACAAGACAGGGGGCGCCCCTACGAGCAGTACTTC. The V gene is TRBV25-1, the J gene TRBJ2-7; 10 bases map to TRBD1. CDR1 and CDR2 (germline): MGHDK, SYGVNS. Trimming cost V 8 bases and J 2 bases; bases outside gene matches: 9. The CDR3 runs 15 residues.

This sequence joins TRBV25-1 and TRBJ1-3; TRBD1 might be the D (5 bases). This CDR3 is built from 13 residues. The V end lost 6 bases, the J end lost 1 base, and 7 bases lay between the germline ends. The V gene's germline CDR1 is MGHDK and CDR2 SYGVNS. CDR3 protein: CASSAGSGNTIYF. DNA for the CDR3: TGTGCCAGCAGCGCAGGGTCTGGAAACACCATATATTTT. The variable domain in full, with the rest retrieved from reference TRBV25-1 and TRBJ1-3, is EADIYQTPRYLVIGTGKKITLECSQTMGHDKMYWYQQDPGMELHLIHYSYGVNSTEKGDLSSESTVSRIRTEHFPLTLESARPSHTSQYLCASSAGSGNTIYFGEGSWLTVV.

The chain has TRBV24-1 and TRBJ2-1, with a weak D call TRBD2 (6 bases). Trimming left V 5 bases short and J 7 bases short, with 20 bases between. The CDR3 length is 16 residues. Germline lookup yields CDR1 KGHDR and CDR2 SFDVKD. CDR3: CATSGFGGMKGNEQFF. CDR3 nucleotides: TGTGCCACCAGTGGTTTCGGAGGGATGAAGGGTAATGAGCAGTTCTTC.

The chain is built from TRBV24-1 and TRBJ2-1; no firm D call. Looked up from germline, CDR1 is KGHDR and CDR2 is SFDVKD. This CDR3 is 13 amino acids long. The V end lost 6 bases, the J end lost 5 bases, and 10 bases lay between the germline ends. CDR3: CATSTSGHNEQFF. The CDR3, as DNA: TGTGCCACCAGTACTTCTGGGCACAATGAGCAGTTCTTC.